Each of the 17 T cell receptor beta chains below was sequenced from the same sample in a study of CD8 T cells in ankylosing spondylitis. TCRdb reprocessed the 5' RACE reads with MiXCR, giving one entry per CDR3 protein. Of 200,000 to 250,000 distinct CDR3 sequences detected, roughly a tenth appear once; the ten largest clones hold under 25%. Sequencing was done on a sample of blood, either unsorted or a sorted T cell fraction (not recorded which). Source of these receptors: a male donor with ankylosing spondylitis or in good health (not recorded which).

The chain joins TRBV28 to TRBJ1-1; TRBD1 matches 7 bases. This CDR3 contains 14 residues. The germline gives CDR1 MDHEN, CDR2 SYDVKM. J gave up 5 bases and V 6 bases, and 9 bases lay outside the gene matches. The CDR3 DNA reads TGTGCCAGCAGGCCCGACAGGGATTGGACTGAAGCTTTCTTT. It specifies CASRPDRDWTEAFF.

This clonotype was seen a few times. V is TRBV7-2 and J is TRBJ2-2; 10 bases fit TRBD2. V gave up 2 bases and J gave up 4 bases; unmatched junction bases: 4. The CDR3 is made up of 16 amino acids. Germline V lookup: CDR1 SGHTA, CDR2 FQGNSA. The CDR3 DNA reads as TGTGCCAGCAGCTTAAGAAGCGGGGGGGCCACCGGGGAGCTGTTTTTT. Encoded protein: CASSLRSGGATGELFF.

This rearrangement joins TRBV3-1 to TRBJ2-2, with D unclear. Trimming removed 1 base at V and 8 bases at J, with 8 bases between. CDR1 and CDR2 (germline): LGHDT, YNNKEL (reference sequence). The CDR3 has 13 residues. DNA for the CDR3: TGTGCCAGCAGCCAAGGCCTCTTGGGGGAGCTGTTTTTT. Translating gives CASSQGLLGELFF.

In this sample, this clonotype turned up many times. One end of the junction fails to match germline, which may point to a read error. This chain joins TRBV6-1 and TRBJ1-5, with D possibly TRBD1 on 5 matching bases. The CDR3 is 14 amino acids. Germline CDR1 MNHNS, CDR2 SASEGT. In DNA form, the CDR3 reads TGTGCCAGCAATGAAAGGGGAAGCAATCAGCCCCAGCATTTT. Amino acids: CASNERGSNQPQHF.

The V call is TRBV2, the J call TRBJ2-7; tentatively, D is TRBD2 (5 bases). This CDR3 is built from 14 residues. V lost 10 bases to trimming and J lost 0 bases, with 16 bases between them. Per the germline V gene, CDR1 is SNHLY and CDR2 is FYNNEI. Here the CDR3 DNA reads TGTGCCACCCACCTGGAGGAATTCTCCTACGAGCAGTACTTC. Translating gives CATHLEEFSYEQYF.

At least ten counts were recorded for this clonotype. V gene TRBV5-1 combines with J gene TRBJ1-5, with D unclear. Germline values: CDR1 SGHRS, CDR2 YFSETQ. Deletions cut 5 bases from V and 5 bases from J, with 11 bases between. CDR3 length equals 13 residues. In DNA form, the CDR3 reads TGCGCCAGCAGTCAGGACCCCCATCAGCCCCAGCATTTT. Protein: CASSQDPHQPQHF.

The chain combines TRBV5-2 with TRBJ1-2; the DNA was not used to check the table's D call, TRBD1. TRBV5-2 is assigned pseudogene status. This CDR3 region has 13 residues. For the CDR3, the DNA is TGTGCCATGGGCCCCGGGCCCAACTATGGCTACACCTTC. This gives the protein CAMGPGPNYGYTF.

The table lists this clonotype with many counts. The chain employs TRBV12-3 or TRBV12-4 and TRBJ2-7; D uncertain. Trimming pared 4 bases from V and 0 bases from J, leaving 4 bases between. This CDR3 comprises 12 residues. The CDR3 DNA is TGTGCCAGCAGTTGGAGCTCCTACGAGCAGTACTTC. Translation: CASSWSSYEQYF.

This clonotype has just a few counts. This rearrangement joins TRBV20-1 to TRBJ2-3; D may be TRBD2 (6 bases). This CDR3 contains 12 residues. Per germline, CDR1 DFQATT and CDR2 SNEGSKA (reference sequence). Trimming cost V 1 base and J 4 bases, with 6 bases left between them. The CDR3 spells CSARGGADTQYF. The CDR3 coding sequence is TGCAGTGCTAGAGGGGGGGCAGATACGCAGTATTTT.

The sample holds many counts of this clonotype. This chain connects TRBV12-3 or TRBV12-4 to TRBJ1-3; 7 bases are shared with TRBD1. J lost 2 bases, V lost 5 bases, and 9 bases had no gene match. The CDR3 has 16 amino acids. The CDR3 loop is CASSPPTGAPGNTIYF. CDR3 nucleotides: TGTGCCAGCAGTCCCCCTACAGGGGCCCCTGGAAACACCATATATTTT.

This chain joins TRBV2 and TRBJ1-1; D call uncertain. Trimming left V 4 bases short and J 2 bases short, with 14 bases between. This CDR3 comprises 15 residues. Germline-derived CDR1 and CDR2 are SNHLY and FYNNEI. CDR3 sequence: CASSVRHLTNTEAFF. CDR3 sequence (DNA): TGTGCCAGCAGTGTACGACACCTAACAAACACTGAAGCTTTCTTT.

The sample holds many counts of this clonotype. The chain recombines TRBV7-2 with TRBJ1-2, with 7 bases lining up with TRBD1. The ends lost 1 base at V and 8 bases at J; junction bases unmatched: 10. There are 15 residues in the CDR3. From germline, CDR1 is SGHTA and CDR2 FQGNSA. CDR3 nucleotides: TGTGCCAGCAGCTTAGAGCCGGCGACAGGGTACGGCTACACCTTC. Its translation: CASSLEPATGYGYTF.

This clonotype was detected only a few times. This chain connects TRBV5-1 to TRBJ1-3; D remains ambiguous. The ends were cut back, 0 bases at V and 0 bases at J, with 13 bases in the middle. CDR1 and CDR2 (germline): SGHRS, YFSETQ. The CDR3 covers 17 residues. The CDR3 DNA sequence: TGCGCCAGCAGCTTGGACGGCAGTTCGACCTCTGGAAACACCATATATTTT. It encodes CASSLDGSSTSGNTIYF. The full variable domain, with the rest looked up from reference TRBV5-1 and TRBJ1-3, is KAGVTQTPRYLIKTRGQQVTLSCSPISGHRSVSWYQQTPGQGLQFLFEYFSETQRNKGNFPGRFSGRQFSNSRSEMNVSTLELGDSALYLCASSLDGSSTSGNTIYFGEGSWLTVV.

This clonotype was observed at least ten times. This chain uses TRBV5-1 with TRBJ2-2; 8 nucleotides agree with TRBD1. The CDR3 is 15 amino acids. Germline lookup yields CDR1 SGHRS and CDR2 YFSETQ. V lost 2 bases to trimming and J lost 4 bases; unmatched junction nucleotides: 4. CDR3 nucleotide sequence: TGCGCCAGCAGCTTCGGACAGGGAGGCACCGGGGAGCTGTTTTTT. Translated: CASSFGQGGTGELFF.

This clonotype was picked up a small number of times. The V and J genes are TRBV6-2 or TRBV6-3 and TRBJ1-5; no clear D gene. V gave up 4 bases and J gave up 0 bases, with 10 bases separating them. CDR3 length: 15 residues. CDR1 and CDR2 (germline): MNHEY, SVGEGT. The CDR3 sequence is CASSSPPASNQPQHF. In DNA form, the CDR3 reads TGTGCCAGCAGTTCCCCGCCCGCTAGCAATCAGCCCCAGCATTTT.

The genes are TRBV12-5 and TRBJ2-2, with 10 bases matching TRBD2. Germline assignment: CDR1 LGHNT and CDR2 FRNRAP. J lost 7 bases, V lost 9 bases, and 8 bases had no gene match. CDR3 length: 14 amino acids. Here the CDR3 DNA reads TGTGCTAGCCGGCTAGCGGGGGATATCGGGGAGCTGTTTTTT. It is translated as CASRLAGDIGELFF. Combining the CDR3 with reference TRBV12-5 and TRBJ2-2 gives the whole variable domain DARVTQTPRHKVTEMGQEVTMRCQPILGHNTVFWYRQTMMQGLELLAYFRNRAPLDDSGMPKDRFSAEMPDATLATLKIQPSEPRDSAVYFCASRLAGDIGELFFGEGSRLTVL.

This clonotype was seen many times. The genes are TRBV7-3 and TRBJ2-1; 12 bases map to TRBD1. The CDR3 contains 15 residues. The J segment lost 7 bases and the V segment lost 5 bases, leaving 6 bases of the junction unmatched. CDR1 and CDR2 (germline): SGHTA, FQGTGA. CDR3 region: CASSPRDRGLNEQFF. CDR3 nucleotide sequence: TGTGCCAGCAGCCCGCGGGACAGGGGGCTAAATGAGCAGTTCTTC.